Each of the 32 T cell receptor beta chains below was sequenced from the same sample in a study of cytomegalovirus exposure and HLA in healthy donors. 60 Vbeta and 13 Jbeta primers were used in PCR. Some clones are missing from TCRdb's copy, which holds only in-frame ones; the method was immunoSEQ multiplex PCR. The sample holds 79,000 or so clones, 79% seen once. The sample comprised PBMCs. The receptor source for this set is a woman in her thirties or forties in good health and CMV-seropositive.

This sequence joins TRBV25-1 and TRBJ2-2; 9 nucleotides line up with TRBD1. Germline V gene data show CDR1 as MGHDK and CDR2 as SYGVNS. The J segment lost 5 bases and the V segment lost 5 bases, leaving 9 bases of the junction unmatched. This CDR3 contains 16 residues. The DNA of the CDR3 is TGTGCCAGCAGTTCGCGGACAGGGGATTTGACCGGGGAGCTGTTTTTT. Encoded protein: CASSSRTGDLTGELFF.

The gene calls are TRBV2 and TRBJ2-3; D not certain. This CDR3 is built from 13 residues. Trimming removed 5 bases from V and 0 bases from J, with 6 bases in between. Germline CDR1 and CDR2: SNHLY and FYNNEI. The CDR3 loop reads CASSTVSTDTQYF. The CDR3 region has the DNA TGTGCCAGCAGTACTGTAAGCACAGATACGCAGTATTTT.

This clone was found a few times. The junction shows a germline mismatch at one end, possibly a read error. The chain recombines TRBV7-8 with TRBJ2-5, with D unresolved. This CDR3 has 10 residues. The germline V gene has CDR1 SGHVS and CDR2 FQNEAQ. The CDR3 DNA follows: TGTGCCAGCAGCTTAGATCTGGCTGACTTC. Amino acids: CASSLDLADF.

This chain links TRBV4-1 with TRBJ1-4, with 9 bases that match TRBD1. The V and J ends lost 3 bases and 8 bases, in that order; junction bases with no gene match: 19. Germline assignment: CDR1 MGHRA and CDR2 YSYEKL. CDR3 length: 19 amino acids. The CDR3 bases are TGCGCCAGCAGCCAGCTTCCGTTGGGGACAGGGAAGGTCGGGGAAAAACTGTTTTTT. Amino acid sequence: CASSQLPLGTGKVGEKLFF.

V gene TRBV7-2 combines with J gene TRBJ2-1; D ambiguous. V shed 0 bases and J shed 5 bases, with 5 bases lying between them. From germline, CDR1 is SGHTA and CDR2 FQGNSA. The CDR3 has 13 residues. This chain's CDR3 is CASSLAYNNEQFF. For the CDR3, the DNA is TGTGCCAGCAGCTTAGCTTATAACAATGAGCAGTTCTTC. Variable domain in full (rest from reference TRBV7-2 and TRBJ2-1): GAGVSQSPSNKVTEKGKDVELRCDPISGHTALYWYRQSLGQGLEFLIYFQGNSAPDKSGLPSDRFSAERTGGSVSTLTIQRTQQEDSAVYLCASSLAYNNEQFFGPGTRLTVL.

This clone was detected only a few times. This chain connects TRBV18 to TRBJ2-7; TRBD1 matches 7 bases. From germline, CDR1 is KGHSH and CDR2 LQKENI. This CDR3 is 15 amino acids long. With 3 bases clipped from V and 4 bases from J, the junction kept 9 bases outside the gene matches. The CDR3 reads CASSPVGQPIYEQYF. CDR3 nucleotide sequence: TGTGCCAGCTCACCGGTGGGACAGCCCATATACGAGCAGTACTTC.

The V call is TRBV2, the J call TRBJ2-3; unclear D gene. The CDR3 is 12 residues long. Per germline, CDR1 SNHLY and CDR2 FYNNEI. V was clipped by 4 bases and J by 5 bases, with 7 bases between them. CDR3 protein: CASSVGGDTQYF. DNA of the CDR3: TGTGCCAGCAGTGTCGGTGGAGATACGCAGTATTTT.

The chain links TRBV5-6 to TRBJ1-4; D unresolved. Germline assignment: CDR1 SGHDT and CDR2 YYEEEE. V gave up 1 base and J gave up 5 bases, with 12 bases separating them. The CDR3 is made up of 15 amino acids. The CDR3 region is CASSLIASINEKLFF. The CDR3 DNA follows: TGTGCCAGCAGCTTGATAGCAAGCATAAATGAAAAACTGTTTTTT.

The chain couples TRBV18 to TRBJ1-2; D possibly corresponds to TRBD1 (6 bases). Germline assignment: CDR1 KGHSH and CDR2 LQKENI. V lost 6 bases and J lost 4, with 15 bases in between. The CDR3 is made up of 14 amino acids. Here the CDR3 DNA reads TGTGCCAGCTCGCCTACAGGGAGCAGCTATGGCTACACCTTC. Amino acid sequence: CASSPTGSSYGYTF.

The chain has TRBV5-6 and TRBJ1-2; D may be TRBD1 (5 bases). The CDR3 is made up of 14 amino acids. Germline V gives CDR1 SGHDT, CDR2 YYEEEE. Trimming removed 2 bases from V and 4 bases from J, with 12 bases in between. The CDR3 here is CASSFIDRSYGYTF. The DNA of the CDR3 is TGTGCCAGCAGCTTTATAGACAGAAGCTATGGCTACACCTTC.

The chain links TRBV6-6 to TRBJ1-1, with D possibly being TRBD1 (5 bases). The CDR3 consists of 12 residues. V was shortened by 8 bases and J by 7 bases, with 14 bases between the two germline ends. CDR1 is MNHNY and CDR2 is SVGAGI in the germline V gene (reference sequence). The CDR3 loop reads CASGVRRDEAFF. CDR3 sequence (DNA): TGTGCCAGCGGGGTCCGCAGGGATGAAGCTTTCTTT.

The chain is built from TRBV30 and TRBJ1-2; 8 bases fit TRBD1. Germline CDR1 GTSNPN, CDR2 SVGIG (reference sequence). J was trimmed by 2 bases and V by 1 base; bases with no gene match: 6. The CDR3 consists of 15 residues. The CDR3 reads CAWSAYRGDNYGYTF. The CDR3 DNA is TGTGCCTGGAGTGCTTACAGGGGGGACAACTATGGCTACACCTTC.

The rearrangement uses TRBV5-4 and TRBJ2-7; D is unresolved. The V and J ends lost 0 bases and 3 bases respectively, with 7 bases between them. CDR3 size: 13 residues. Germline V lookup: CDR1 SGHNT, CDR2 YYREEE (reference sequence). The CDR3 DNA is TGTGCCAGCAGCTTGGAGCACAGCTACGAGCAGTACTTC. Translating gives CASSLEHSYEQYF.

V is TRBV7-2 and J is TRBJ2-3; D gene unclear. Germline assignment: CDR1 SGHTA and CDR2 FQGNSA. Trimming stripped 3 bases from V and 0 bases from J, with 4 bases between. CDR3 length equals 13 residues. The CDR3 loop reads CASSFSSTDTQYF. DNA for the CDR3: TGTGCCAGCAGCTTTTCTAGCACAGATACGCAGTATTTT.

This clone has a single count. V gene TRBV29-1 combines with J gene TRBJ2-5; possible D gene TRBD2, 7 bases. The V gene's germline CDR1 is SQVTM and CDR2 ANQGSEA. CDR3 length: 12 amino acids. Trimming pared 5 bases from V and 4 bases from J, leaving 11 bases between. Here the CDR3 DNA reads TGCAGCGTTTGGGCGGGGGCAGAGACCCAGTACTTC. It encodes CSVWAGAETQYF.

The chain carries TRBV30 and TRBJ2-3; D gene ambiguous. Germline V gene sequence: CDR1 GTSNPN, CDR2 SVGIG (reference sequence). There are 11 residues in the CDR3. Trimming removed 2 bases at V and 4 bases at J, with 4 bases between. This chain's CDR3 is CAWSLPDTQYF. The CDR3 nucleotides read TGTGCCTGGAGTCTCCCAGATACGCAGTATTTT.

The chain recombines TRBV6-5 with TRBJ2-5, with 7 bases identical to TRBD2. Germline CDR1 reads MNHEY; CDR2 reads SVGAGI. The CDR3 consists of 15 residues. Trimming removed 2 bases from V and 4 bases from J; junction bases left unmatched: 7. CDR3 in DNA: TGTGCCAGCAGTTACGATCGGGGGGTCGGAGAGACCCAGTACTTC. Translating it yields CASSYDRGVGETQYF.

Worth noting for this clone: A read error is likely, as this CDR3 ends without the conserved phenylalanine or tryptophan. No DNA is shown, since the ends of the CDR3 on it are uncertain; the CDR3 is the one TCRdb lists. This chain uses TRBV6-5 with TRBJ1-4; the table's D call of TRBD1 was not tested on the DNA. Per the germline V gene, CDR1 is MNHEY and CDR2 is SVGAGI. With termini counted, the CDR3 has 15 amino acids. The CDR3 sequence: CASSPVTGTGQKLIL.

The chain is built from TRBV11-2 and TRBJ1-1; D gene uncertain. Germline CDR1 SGHAT, CDR2 FQNNGV. The ends were cut back, 2 bases at V and 7 bases at J, with 8 bases in the middle. The CDR3 has 12 residues. CDR3 sequence: CASSLRRNEAFF. DNA for the CDR3: TGTGCCAGCAGCTTACGGCGGAATGAAGCTTTCTTT.

This chain links TRBV6-1 with TRBJ2-7; D is unresolved. The germline V gene has CDR1 MNHNS and CDR2 SASEGT. This CDR3 region has 12 residues. V lost 8 bases, J lost 1 base, and 9 bases lay in between. CDR3 in amino acids: CASQGGSYEQYF. CDR3 bases: TGTGCCAGCCAAGGCGGTTCCTACGAGCAGTACTTC.

This clone was seen just once. The gene calls are TRBV5-1 and TRBJ2-5, with D perhaps matching TRBD2 (5 bases). Germline lookup yields CDR1 SGHRS and CDR2 YFSETQ. V lost 4 bases and J 5 bases, leaving 18 bases between the germline ends. The CDR3 contains 15 residues. This CDR3 reads CASSPESIRGETQYF. The CDR3 region has the DNA TGCGCCAGCAGCCCTGAATCGATTCGAGGGGAGACCCAGTACTTC.

Note on this clone: The DNA is left out, because the CDR3 cannot be placed on it with certainty; the CDR3 is given as TCRdb lists it. This CDR3 is CASSKVGQGAEVDSNQPQHF. The rearrangement links TRBV21-1 to TRBJ1-5; the table's D call, TRBD1, was not checked against the DNA. TRBV21-1 is assigned pseudogene status. The CDR3 is 20 residues long, counting both termini.

The chain uses TRBV30 and TRBJ1-1; TRBD1 matches at 7 bases. After removal of 3 bases from V and 5 bases from J, the junction contained 6 bases not matched to a gene. This CDR3 comprises 13 residues. CDR1 GTSNPN and CDR2 SVGIG come from the germline V gene (reference sequence). Here the CDR3 DNA reads TGTGCCTGGAGCACAGGGGTAGAGACTGAAGCTTTCTTT. It translates to CAWSTGVETEAFF.

This clone was observed a single time. The V and J genes are TRBV6-1 and TRBJ2-5; TRBD1 matches at 8 bases. The CDR3 is 15 amino acids. V was clipped by 2 bases and J by 5 bases; unmatched bases: 7. The germline V gene has CDR1 MNHNS and CDR2 SASEGT. The CDR3 spells CASSEWGRGPETQYF. In nucleotides, the CDR3 is TGTGCCAGCAGTGAATGGGGCAGGGGGCCTGAGACCCAGTACTTC.

This clone was detected only a few times. V gene TRBV5-6 combines with J gene TRBJ2-7; D gene ambiguous. Germline CDR1 and CDR2: SGHDT and YYEEEE. V lost 1 base to trimming and J lost 6 bases, with 8 bases between them. This CDR3 spans 12 amino acids. This chain's CDR3 is CASSLYRTEQYF. In nucleotides, the CDR3 is TGTGCCAGCAGCTTGTACAGAACCGAGCAGTACTTC. Looking up the rest from reference TRBV5-6 and TRBJ2-7 gives the full variable domain: DAGVTQSPTHLIKTRGQQVTLRCSPKSGHDTVSWYQQALGQGPQFIFQYYEEEERQRGNFPDRFSGHQFPNYSSELNVNALLLGDSALYLCASSLYRTEQYFGPGTRLTVT.

This chain connects TRBV5-4 to TRBJ2-6; TRBD1 is a possible D gene (6 bases). The germline V gene has CDR1 SGHNT and CDR2 YYREEE (reference sequence). Trimming removed 3 bases at V and 4 bases at J, with 11 bases between. CDR3 length equals 15 residues. Here the CDR3 reads CASSSQGLGANVLTF. DNA of the CDR3: TGTGCCAGCAGCTCCCAGGGGTTAGGGGCCAACGTCCTGACTTTC.

This rearrangement joins TRBV6-5 to TRBJ1-2; a possible D gene is TRBD1 (6 bases). V was shortened by 5 bases and J by 4 bases, with 11 bases between the two germline ends. The CDR3 totals 13 residues. CDR1 and CDR2 from the germline V gene are MNHEY and SVGAGI. CDR3 sequence: CASSEQGLYGYTF. CDR3 coding DNA: TGTGCCAGCAGTGAACAGGGCCTCTATGGCTACACCTTC.

The chain has TRBV18 and TRBJ2-7; 11 positions match TRBD2. Germline CDR1 reads KGHSH; CDR2 reads LQKENI. The CDR3 spans 15 residues. V shed 4 bases and J 6 bases; nucleotides not matched to a gene: 8. CDR3 amino acids: CASSRGLAGSAEQYF. The CDR3 bases are TGTGCCAGCTCACGCGGACTAGCGGGCTCTGCCGAGCAGTACTTC.

The J gene is TRBJ2-2, the V gene TRBV7-2; TRBD2 might be the D (7 bases). With 10 bases removed from V and 5 bases from J, the gap between germline ends came to 14 bases. This CDR3 spans 13 amino acids. Per the germline V gene, CDR1 is SGHTA and CDR2 is FQGNSA. CDR3 sequence (DNA): TGTGCCACTAGGGGGGGGAGGACCGGGGAGCTGTTTTTT. Encoded protein: CATRGGRTGELFF.

The rearrangement joins TRBV18 to TRBJ1-5; possible D gene TRBD1, 5 bases. The length of the CDR3 is 14 residues. The V end was cut by 2 bases, the J end by 4 bases, with 9 bases between. Germline V gives CDR1 KGHSH, CDR2 LQKENI. The CDR3 region is CASSPDRVNQPQHF. The CDR3 DNA is TGTGCCAGCTCACCAGACAGAGTAAATCAGCCCCAGCATTTT.

This clone was detected once. The CDR3 sequence is CASSVLDGSNTEAFF. CDR3 coding DNA: TGTGCCAGCAGCGTCTTGGACGGGAGCAACACTGAAGCTTTCTTT. The chain employs TRBV7-3 and TRBJ1-1, with D unclear. The CDR3 sequence is 15 residues long. Germline CDR1 and CDR2: SGHTA and FQGTGA. Trimming pared 5 bases from V and 2 bases from J, leaving 15 bases between.

The V gene is TRBV28, the J gene TRBJ2-7, with TRBD1 matching over 8 bases. The CDR3 has 15 residues. Germline CDR1 is MDHEN and CDR2 is SYDVKM. The ends lost 4 bases at V and 2 bases at J; junction bases unmatched: 7. CDR3 residues: CASSSTGEVAYEQYF. CDR3 bases: TGTGCCAGCAGTTCGACAGGGGAAGTGGCCTACGAGCAGTACTTC.